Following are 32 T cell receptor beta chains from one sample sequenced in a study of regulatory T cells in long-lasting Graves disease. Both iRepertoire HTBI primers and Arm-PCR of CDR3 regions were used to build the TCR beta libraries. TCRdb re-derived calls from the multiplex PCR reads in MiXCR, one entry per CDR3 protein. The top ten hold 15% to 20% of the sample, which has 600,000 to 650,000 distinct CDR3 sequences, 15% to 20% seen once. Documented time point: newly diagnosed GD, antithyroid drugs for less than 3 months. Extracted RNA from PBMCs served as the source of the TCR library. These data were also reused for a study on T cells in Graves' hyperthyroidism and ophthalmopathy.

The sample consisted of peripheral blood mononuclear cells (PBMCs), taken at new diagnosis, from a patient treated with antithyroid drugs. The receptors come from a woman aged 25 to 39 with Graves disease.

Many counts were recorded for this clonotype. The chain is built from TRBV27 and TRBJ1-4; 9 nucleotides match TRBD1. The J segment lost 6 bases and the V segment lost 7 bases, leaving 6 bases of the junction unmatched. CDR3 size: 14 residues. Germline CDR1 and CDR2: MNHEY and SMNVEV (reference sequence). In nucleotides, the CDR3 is TGTGCCAGCAAGAGGGACAGGGTTGATGAAAAACTGTTTTTT. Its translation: CASKRDRVDEKLFF. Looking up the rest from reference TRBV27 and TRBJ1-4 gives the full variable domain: EAQVTQNPRYLITVTGKKLTVTCSQNMNHEYMSWYRQDPGLGLRQIYYSMNVEVTDKGDVPEGYKVSRKEKRNFPLILESPSPNQTSLYFCASKRDRVDEKLFFGSGTQLSVL.

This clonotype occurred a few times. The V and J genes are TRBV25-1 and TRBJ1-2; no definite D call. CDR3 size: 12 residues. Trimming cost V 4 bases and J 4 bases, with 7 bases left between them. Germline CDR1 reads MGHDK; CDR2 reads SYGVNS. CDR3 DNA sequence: TGTGCCAGCAGTGCTGGACTCTATGGCTACACCTTC. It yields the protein CASSAGLYGYTF.

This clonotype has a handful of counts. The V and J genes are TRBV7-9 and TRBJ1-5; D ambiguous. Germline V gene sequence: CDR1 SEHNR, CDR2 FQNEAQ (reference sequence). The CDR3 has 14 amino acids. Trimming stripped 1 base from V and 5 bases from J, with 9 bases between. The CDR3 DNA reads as TGTGCCAGCAGCTTAGGGTACGGAGATCAGCCCCAGCATTTT. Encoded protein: CASSLGYGDQPQHF.

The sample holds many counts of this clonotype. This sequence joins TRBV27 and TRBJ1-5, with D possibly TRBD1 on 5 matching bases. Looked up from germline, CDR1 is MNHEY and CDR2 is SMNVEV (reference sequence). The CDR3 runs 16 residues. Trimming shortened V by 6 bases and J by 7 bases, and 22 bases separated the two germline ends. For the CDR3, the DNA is TGTGCCAGCAGCTCGAGACTCCGCCGAGGGGACCAGCCCCAGCATTTT. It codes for CASSSRLRRGDQPQHF.

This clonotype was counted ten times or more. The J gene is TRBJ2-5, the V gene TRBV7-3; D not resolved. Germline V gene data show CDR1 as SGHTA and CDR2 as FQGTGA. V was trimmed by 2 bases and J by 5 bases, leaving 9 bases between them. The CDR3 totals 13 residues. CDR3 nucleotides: TGTGCCAGCAGCTTAGGTATTAGTGAGACCCAGTACTTC. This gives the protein CASSLGISETQYF.

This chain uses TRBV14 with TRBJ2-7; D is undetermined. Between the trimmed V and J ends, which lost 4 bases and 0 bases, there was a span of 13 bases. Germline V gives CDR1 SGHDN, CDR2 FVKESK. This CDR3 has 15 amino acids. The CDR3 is CASSRSPGSSYEQYF. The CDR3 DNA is TGTGCCAGCAGCCGAAGTCCAGGCAGCTCCTACGAGCAGTACTTC.

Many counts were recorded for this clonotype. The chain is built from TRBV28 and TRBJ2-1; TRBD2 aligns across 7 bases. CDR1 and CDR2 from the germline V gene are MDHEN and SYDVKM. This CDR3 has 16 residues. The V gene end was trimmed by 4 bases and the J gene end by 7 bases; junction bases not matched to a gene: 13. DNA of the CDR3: TGTGCCAGCAGTTCGTCTGGCGGGAGTCTAAAGAATGAGCAGTTCTTC. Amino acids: CASSSSGGSLKNEQFF.

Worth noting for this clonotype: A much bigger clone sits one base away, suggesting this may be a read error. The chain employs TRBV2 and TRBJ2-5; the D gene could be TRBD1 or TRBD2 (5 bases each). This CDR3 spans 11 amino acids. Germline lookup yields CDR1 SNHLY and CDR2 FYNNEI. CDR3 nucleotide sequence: TGTGCCAGCAGAGACACGGGGACCCGGTACTTC. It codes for CASRDTGTRYF.

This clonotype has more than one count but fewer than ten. DNA for the CDR3: TGCAGTGCTGAGGACCCGGGACAGGGTTTTACGTCCTATAATTCACCCCTCCACTTT. This encodes CSAEDPGQGFTSYNSPLHF. The chain employs TRBV20-1 and TRBJ1-6; the match to TRBD1 covers 9 bases. V lost 5 bases to trimming and J lost 1 base; unmatched junction nucleotides: 15. This CDR3 contains 19 residues. The germline gives CDR1 DFQATT, CDR2 SNEGSKA (reference sequence).

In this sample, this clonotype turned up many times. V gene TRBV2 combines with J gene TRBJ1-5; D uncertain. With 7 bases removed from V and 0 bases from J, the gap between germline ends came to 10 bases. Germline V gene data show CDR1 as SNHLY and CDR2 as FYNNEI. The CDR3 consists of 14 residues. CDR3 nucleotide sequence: TGTGCCAGCACCGGAGTCTATAGCAATCAGCCCCAGCATTTT. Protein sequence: CASTGVYSNQPQHF.

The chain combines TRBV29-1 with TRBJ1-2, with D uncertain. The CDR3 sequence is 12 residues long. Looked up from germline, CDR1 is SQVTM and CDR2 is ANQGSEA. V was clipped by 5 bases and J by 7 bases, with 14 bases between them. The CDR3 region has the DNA TGCAGCGTTTATCTGGTTGTGAGTGGCTACACCTTC. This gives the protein CSVYLVVSGYTF.

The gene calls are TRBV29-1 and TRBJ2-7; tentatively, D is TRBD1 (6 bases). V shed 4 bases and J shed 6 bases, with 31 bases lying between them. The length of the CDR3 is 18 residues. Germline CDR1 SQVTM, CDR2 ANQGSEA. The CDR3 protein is CSVVVPGSRQAPRPEQYF. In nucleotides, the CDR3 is TGCAGCGTTGTAGTCCCCGGGTCCAGACAGGCCCCTCGTCCCGAGCAGTACTTC.

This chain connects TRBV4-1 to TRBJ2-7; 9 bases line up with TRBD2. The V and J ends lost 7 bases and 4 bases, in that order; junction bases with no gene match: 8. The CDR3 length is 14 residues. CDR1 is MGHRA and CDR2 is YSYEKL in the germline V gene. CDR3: CASKGAGGLYEQYF. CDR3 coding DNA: TGCGCCAGCAAGGGGGCGGGAGGGTTGTACGAGCAGTACTTC.

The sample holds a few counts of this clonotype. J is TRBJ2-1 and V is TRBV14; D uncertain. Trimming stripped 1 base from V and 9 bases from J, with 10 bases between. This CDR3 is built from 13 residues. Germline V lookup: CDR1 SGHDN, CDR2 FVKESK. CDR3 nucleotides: TGTGCCAGCAGCCAAGCTCCGCCGGGTGAGCAGTTCTTC. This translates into CASSQAPPGEQFF.

The CDR3 DNA reads as TGTGCCAGTAGTATAGGGGCCAGAAACACTGAAGCTTTCTTT. Encoded protein: CASSIGARNTEAFF. This rearrangement joins TRBV19 to TRBJ1-1; D is ambiguous. The CDR3 has 14 residues. Per germline, CDR1 LNHDA and CDR2 SQIVND (reference sequence). V lost 1 base to trimming and J lost 2 bases, with 8 bases between them.

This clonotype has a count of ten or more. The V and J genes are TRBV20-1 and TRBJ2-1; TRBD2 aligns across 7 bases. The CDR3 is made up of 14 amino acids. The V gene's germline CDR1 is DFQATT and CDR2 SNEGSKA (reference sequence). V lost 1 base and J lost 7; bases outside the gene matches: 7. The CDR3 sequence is CSARGRERPNEQFF. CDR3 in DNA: TGCAGTGCTAGAGGGCGGGAGCGTCCGAATGAGCAGTTCTTC.

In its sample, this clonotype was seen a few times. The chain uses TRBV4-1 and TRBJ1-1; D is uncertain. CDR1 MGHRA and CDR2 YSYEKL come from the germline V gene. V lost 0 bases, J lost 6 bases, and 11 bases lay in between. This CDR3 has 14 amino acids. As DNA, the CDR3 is TGCGCCAGCAGCCAAGATCTATTATCACCTGAAGCTTTCTTT. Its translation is CASSQDLLSPEAFF.

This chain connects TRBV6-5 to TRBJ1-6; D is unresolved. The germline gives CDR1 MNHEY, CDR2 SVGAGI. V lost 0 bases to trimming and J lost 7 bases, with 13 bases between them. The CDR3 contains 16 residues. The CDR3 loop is CASSYSEALGNSPLHF. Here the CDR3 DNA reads TGTGCCAGCAGTTACTCAGAGGCTTTAGGGAATTCACCCCTCCACTTT.

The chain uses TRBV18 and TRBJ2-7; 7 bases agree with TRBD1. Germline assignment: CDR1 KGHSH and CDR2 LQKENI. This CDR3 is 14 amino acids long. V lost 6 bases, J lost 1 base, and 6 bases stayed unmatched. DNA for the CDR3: TGTGCCAGCTCTACAGGGGCGATATCCTACGAGCAGTACTTC. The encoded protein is CASSTGAISYEQYF.

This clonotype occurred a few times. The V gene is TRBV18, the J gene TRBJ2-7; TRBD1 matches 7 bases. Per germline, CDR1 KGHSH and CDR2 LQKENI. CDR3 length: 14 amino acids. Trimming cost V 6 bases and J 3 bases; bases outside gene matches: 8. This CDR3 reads CASSPPGQFYEQYF. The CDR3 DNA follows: TGTGCCAGCTCCCCGCCGGGACAGTTCTACGAGCAGTACTTC.

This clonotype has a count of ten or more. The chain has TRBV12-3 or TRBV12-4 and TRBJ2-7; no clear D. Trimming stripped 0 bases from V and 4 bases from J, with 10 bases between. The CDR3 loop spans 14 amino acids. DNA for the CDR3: TGTGCCAGCAGTTTAGCGTCCCATACTTACGAGCAGTACTTC. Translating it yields CASSLASHTYEQYF.

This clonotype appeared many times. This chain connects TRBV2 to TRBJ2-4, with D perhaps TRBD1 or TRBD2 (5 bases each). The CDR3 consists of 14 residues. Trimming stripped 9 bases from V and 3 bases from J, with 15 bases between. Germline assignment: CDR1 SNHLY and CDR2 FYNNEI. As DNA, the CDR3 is TGTGCCAGTTCTGGGACGGACGGCAAAAACATTCAGTACTTC. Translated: CASSGTDGKNIQYF.

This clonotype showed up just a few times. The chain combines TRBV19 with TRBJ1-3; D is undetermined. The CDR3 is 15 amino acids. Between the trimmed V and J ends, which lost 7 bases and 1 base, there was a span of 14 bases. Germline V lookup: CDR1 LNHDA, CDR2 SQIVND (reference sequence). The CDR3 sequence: CASTVRPRSGNTIYF. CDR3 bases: TGTGCCAGTACCGTTAGACCGAGATCTGGAAACACCATATATTTT.

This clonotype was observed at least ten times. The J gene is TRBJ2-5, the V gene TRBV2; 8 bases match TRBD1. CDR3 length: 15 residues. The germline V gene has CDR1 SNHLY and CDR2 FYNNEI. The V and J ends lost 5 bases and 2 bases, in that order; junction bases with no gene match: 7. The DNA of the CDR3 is TGTGCCAGCAGTCAGGACAGGGAGCCACAAGAGACCCAGTACTTC. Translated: CASSQDREPQETQYF.

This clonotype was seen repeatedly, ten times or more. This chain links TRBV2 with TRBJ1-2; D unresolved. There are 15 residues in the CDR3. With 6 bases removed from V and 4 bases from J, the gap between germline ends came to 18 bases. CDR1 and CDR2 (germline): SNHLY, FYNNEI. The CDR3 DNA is TGTGCCAGCAGCAGCAGCCGGGTGGGGTTCTATGGCTACACCTTC. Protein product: CASSSSRVGFYGYTF.

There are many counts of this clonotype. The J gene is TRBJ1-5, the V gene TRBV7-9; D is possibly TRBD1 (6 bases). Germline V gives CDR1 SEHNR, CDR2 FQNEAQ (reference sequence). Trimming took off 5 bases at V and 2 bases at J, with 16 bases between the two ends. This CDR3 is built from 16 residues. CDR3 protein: CASSVGGAGRNQPQHF. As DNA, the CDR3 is TGTGCCAGCAGCGTTGGGGGGGCAGGCCGCAATCAGCCCCAGCATTTT.

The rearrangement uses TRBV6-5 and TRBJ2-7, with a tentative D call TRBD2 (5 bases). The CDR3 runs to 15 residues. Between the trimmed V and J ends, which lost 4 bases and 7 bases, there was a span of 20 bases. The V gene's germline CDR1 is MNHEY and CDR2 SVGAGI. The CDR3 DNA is TGTGCCAGCAGTTCCCCCCATGTCCGTAGAGGGGAGCAGTACTTC. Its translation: CASSSPHVRRGEQYF.

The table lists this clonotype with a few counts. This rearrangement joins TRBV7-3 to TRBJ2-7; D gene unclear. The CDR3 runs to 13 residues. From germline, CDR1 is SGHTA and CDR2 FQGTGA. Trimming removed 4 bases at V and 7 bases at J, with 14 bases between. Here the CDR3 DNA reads TGTGCCAGCAGCTCCGGCGTGGTGGGAGAGCAGTACTTC. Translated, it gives CASSSGVVGEQYF.

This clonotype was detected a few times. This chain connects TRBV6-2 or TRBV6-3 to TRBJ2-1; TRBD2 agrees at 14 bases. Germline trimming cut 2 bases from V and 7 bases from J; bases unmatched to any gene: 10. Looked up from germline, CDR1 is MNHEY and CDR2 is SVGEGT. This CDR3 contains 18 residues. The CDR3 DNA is TGTGCCAGCAGTTACGGGACTAGCGGGAGAGGGGTTAGTAATGAGCAGTTCTTC. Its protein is CASSYGTSGRGVSNEQFF.

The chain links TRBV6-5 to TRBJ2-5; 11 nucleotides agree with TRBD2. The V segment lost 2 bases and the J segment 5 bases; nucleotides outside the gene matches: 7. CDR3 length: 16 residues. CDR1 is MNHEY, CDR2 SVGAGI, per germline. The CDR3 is CASSYTLAGGWETQYF. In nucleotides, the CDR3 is TGTGCCAGCAGTTACACCCTAGCGGGAGGATGGGAGACCCAGTACTTC.

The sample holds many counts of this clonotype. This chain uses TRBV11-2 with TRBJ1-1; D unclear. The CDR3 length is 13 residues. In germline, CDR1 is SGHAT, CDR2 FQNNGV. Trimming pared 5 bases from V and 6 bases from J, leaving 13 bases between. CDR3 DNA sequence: TGTGCCAGCAGCCCTACGGGTGACGCTGAAGCTTTCTTT. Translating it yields CASSPTGDAEAFF.

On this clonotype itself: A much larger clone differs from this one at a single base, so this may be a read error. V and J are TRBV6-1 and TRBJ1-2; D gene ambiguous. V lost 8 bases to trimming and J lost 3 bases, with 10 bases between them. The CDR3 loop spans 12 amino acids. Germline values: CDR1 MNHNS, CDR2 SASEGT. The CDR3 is CASWASDYGYTF. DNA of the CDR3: TGTGCCAGCTGGGCGTCGGACTATGGCTACACCTTC.